This TCR beta chain was retrieved from a study of T-cell reconstitution after alpha-beta-depleted transplantation in children. Study conclusions and caveats: About two months after transplant, alpha-beta T cells reportedly came from several hundred expanded graft clones. Some patients owed their high day-60 TCRbeta diversity to surviving recipient T cells and thymic progenitors.

Concerning this clonotype itself: Its matching antigen is unknown.

The CDR3 totals 14 residues. Germline V CDR1 and CDR2: WSHSY, SAAADI. V was trimmed by 4 bases and J by 4 bases, leaving 14 bases between them. Unique molecular identifiers featured in how the TCRbeta library was prepared. TCRdb reprocessed the PCR reads via MiXCR and lists one record per CDR3 protein. The table lists approximately 650,000 distinct CDR3 sequences, about an eighth of them singletons. The source is a girl aged 2 to 10 with congenital amegakaryocytic thrombocytopenia, due to receive a stem cell transplant. The chain recombines TRBV10-2 with TRBJ2-7, with D perhaps matching TRBD1 (6 bases). This material consisted of PBMCs, taken before TCRalphabeta/CD19-depleted stem cell transplant. CDR3 region: CASSARDISYEQYF. The CDR3 DNA sequence: TGCGCCAGCAGTGCCCGGGACATATCTTACGAGCAGTACTTC.